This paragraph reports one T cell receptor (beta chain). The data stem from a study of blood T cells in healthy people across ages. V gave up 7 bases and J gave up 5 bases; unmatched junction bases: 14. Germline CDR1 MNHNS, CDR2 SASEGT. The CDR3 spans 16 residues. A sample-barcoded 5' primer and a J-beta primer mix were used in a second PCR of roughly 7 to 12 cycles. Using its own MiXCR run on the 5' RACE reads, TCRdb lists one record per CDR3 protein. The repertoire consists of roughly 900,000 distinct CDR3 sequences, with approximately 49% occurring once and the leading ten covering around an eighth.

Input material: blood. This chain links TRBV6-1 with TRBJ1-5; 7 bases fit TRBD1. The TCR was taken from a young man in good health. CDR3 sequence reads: CASIGDRAGYYQPQHF. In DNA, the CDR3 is TGTGCCAGCATTGGTGACAGGGCCGGCTATTATCAGCCCCAGCATTTT.